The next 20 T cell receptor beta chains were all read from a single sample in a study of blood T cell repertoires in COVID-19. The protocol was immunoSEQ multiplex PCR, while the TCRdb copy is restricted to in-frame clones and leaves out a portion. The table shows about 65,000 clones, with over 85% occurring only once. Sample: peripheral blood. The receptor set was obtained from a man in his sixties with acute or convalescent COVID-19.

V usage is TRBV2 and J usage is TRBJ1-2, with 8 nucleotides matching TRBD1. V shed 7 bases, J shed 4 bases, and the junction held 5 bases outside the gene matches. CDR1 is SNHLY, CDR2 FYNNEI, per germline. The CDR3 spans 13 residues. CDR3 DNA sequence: TGTGCCAGCACAGGACAGGGATCCTATGGCTACACCTTC. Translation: CASTGQGSYGYTF.

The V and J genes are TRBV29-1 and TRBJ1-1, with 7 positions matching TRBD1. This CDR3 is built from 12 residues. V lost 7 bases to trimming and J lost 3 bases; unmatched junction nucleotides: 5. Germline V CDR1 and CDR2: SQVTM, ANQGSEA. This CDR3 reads CSAKTGYTEAFF. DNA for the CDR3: TGCAGCGCTAAGACAGGGTACACTGAAGCTTTCTTT.

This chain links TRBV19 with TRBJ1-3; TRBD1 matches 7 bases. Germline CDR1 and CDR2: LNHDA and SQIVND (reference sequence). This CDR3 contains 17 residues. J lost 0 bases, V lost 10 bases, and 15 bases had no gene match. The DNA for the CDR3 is TGTGCCACCAAAAGGACAGGTGCCACCACCTCTGGAAACACCATATATTTT. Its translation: CATKRTGATTSGNTIYF.

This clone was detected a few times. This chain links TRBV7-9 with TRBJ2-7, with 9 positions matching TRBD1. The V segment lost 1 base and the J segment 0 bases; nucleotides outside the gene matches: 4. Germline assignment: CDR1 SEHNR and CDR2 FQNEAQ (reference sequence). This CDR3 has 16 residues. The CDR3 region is CASSLEPDRGSYEQYF. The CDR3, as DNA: TGTGCCAGCAGCTTAGAGCCGGACAGGGGCTCCTACGAGCAGTACTTC.

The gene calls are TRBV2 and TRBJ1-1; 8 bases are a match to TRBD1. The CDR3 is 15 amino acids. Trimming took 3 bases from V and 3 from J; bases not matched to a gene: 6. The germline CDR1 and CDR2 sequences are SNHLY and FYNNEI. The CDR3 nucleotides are TGTGCCAGCAGTGATCCGACAGGGGATTACACTGAAGCTTTCTTT. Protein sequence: CASSDPTGDYTEAFF. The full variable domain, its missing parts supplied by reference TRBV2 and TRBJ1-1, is EPEVTQTPSHQVTQMGQEVILRCVPISNHLYFYWYRQILGQKVEFLVSFYNNEISEKSEIFDDQFSVERPDGSNFTLKIRSTKLEDSAMYFCASSDPTGDYTEAFFGQGTRLTVV.

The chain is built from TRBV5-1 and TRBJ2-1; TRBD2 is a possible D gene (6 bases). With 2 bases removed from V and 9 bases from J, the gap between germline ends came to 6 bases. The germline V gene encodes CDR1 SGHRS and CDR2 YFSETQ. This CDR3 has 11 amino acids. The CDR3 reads CASSFGGEQFF. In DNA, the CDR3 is TGCGCCAGCAGCTTCGGGGGTGAGCAGTTCTTC.

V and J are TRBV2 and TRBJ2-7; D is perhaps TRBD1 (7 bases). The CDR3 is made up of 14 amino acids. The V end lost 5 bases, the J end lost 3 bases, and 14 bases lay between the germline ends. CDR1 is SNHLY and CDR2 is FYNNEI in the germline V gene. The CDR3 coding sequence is TGTGCCAGCAGTCCCAGGGGGGACCTCTACGAGCAGTACTTC. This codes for CASSPRGDLYEQYF.

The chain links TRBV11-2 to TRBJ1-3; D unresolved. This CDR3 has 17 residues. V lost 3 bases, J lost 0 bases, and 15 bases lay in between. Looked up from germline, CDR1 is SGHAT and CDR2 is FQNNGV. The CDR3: CASSFRPGGTSGNTIYF. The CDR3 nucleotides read TGTGCCAGCAGCTTCCGGCCGGGAGGAACCTCTGGAAACACCATATATTTT.

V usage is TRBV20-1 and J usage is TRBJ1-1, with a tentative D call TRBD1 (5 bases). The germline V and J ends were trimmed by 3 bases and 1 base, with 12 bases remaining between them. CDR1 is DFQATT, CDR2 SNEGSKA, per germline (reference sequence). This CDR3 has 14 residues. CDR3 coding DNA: TGCAGTGCTAGTACCCACGGGGGGAACACTGAAGCTTTCTTT. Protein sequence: CSASTHGGNTEAFF.

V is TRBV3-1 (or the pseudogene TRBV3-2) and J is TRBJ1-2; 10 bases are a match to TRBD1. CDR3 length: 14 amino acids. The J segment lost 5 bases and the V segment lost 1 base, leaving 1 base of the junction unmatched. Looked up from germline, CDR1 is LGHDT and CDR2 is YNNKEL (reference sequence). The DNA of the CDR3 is TGTGCCAGCAGCCAAGGGGACAGGGGATATGGCTACACCTTC. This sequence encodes CASSQGDRGYGYTF.

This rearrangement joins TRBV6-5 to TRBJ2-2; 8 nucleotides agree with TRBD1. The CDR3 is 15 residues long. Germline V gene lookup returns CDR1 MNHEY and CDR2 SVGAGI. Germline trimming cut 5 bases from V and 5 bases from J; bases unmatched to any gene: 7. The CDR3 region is CASSQDRARTGELFF. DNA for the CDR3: TGTGCCAGCAGTCAGGACAGGGCGAGGACCGGGGAGCTGTTTTTT.

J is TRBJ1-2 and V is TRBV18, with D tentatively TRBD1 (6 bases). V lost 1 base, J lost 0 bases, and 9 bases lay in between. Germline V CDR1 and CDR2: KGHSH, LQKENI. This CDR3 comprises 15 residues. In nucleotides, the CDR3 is TGTGCCAGCTCACCACTGTCAGGGGCTAACTATGGCTACACCTTC. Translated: CASSPLSGANYGYTF.

The CDR3 loop is CASSQEWALSSYEQYF. CDR3 bases: TGTGCCAGCAGCCAAGAGTGGGCGTTAAGCTCCTACGAGCAGTACTTC. The rearrangement joins TRBV4-2 to TRBJ2-7; D ambiguous. CDR1 is LGHNA, CDR2 YNFKEQ, per germline. Trimming stripped 0 bases from V and 0 bases from J, with 12 bases between. The CDR3 totals 16 residues.

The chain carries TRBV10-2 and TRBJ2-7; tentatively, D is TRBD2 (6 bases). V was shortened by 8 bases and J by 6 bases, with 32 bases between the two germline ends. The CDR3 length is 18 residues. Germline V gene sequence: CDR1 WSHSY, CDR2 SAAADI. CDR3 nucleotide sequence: TGCGCCAGCCTGAGGACTGTCCCGGGACTGGCTGGGGGAGGCGAGCAGTACTTC. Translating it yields CASLRTVPGLAGGGEQYF.

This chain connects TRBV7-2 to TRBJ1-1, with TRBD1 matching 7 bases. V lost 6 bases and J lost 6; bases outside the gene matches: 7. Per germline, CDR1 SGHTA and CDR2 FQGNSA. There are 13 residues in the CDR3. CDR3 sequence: CASSKQGFAEAFF. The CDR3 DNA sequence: TGTGCCAGCAGTAAACAGGGGTTCGCTGAAGCTTTCTTT.

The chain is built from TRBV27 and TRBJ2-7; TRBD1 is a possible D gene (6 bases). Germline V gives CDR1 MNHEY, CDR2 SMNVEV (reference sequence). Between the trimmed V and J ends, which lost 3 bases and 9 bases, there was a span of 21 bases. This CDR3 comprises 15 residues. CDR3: CASSLTGMLESGQYF. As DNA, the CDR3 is TGTGCCAGCAGTTTGACAGGAATGTTAGAATCGGGGCAGTACTTC.

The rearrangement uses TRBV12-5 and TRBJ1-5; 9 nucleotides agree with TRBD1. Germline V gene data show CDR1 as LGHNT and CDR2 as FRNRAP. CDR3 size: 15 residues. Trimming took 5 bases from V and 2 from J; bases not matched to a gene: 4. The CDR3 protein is CASGPGDRGNQPQHF. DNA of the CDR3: TGTGCTAGTGGTCCGGGGGACAGGGGCAATCAGCCCCAGCATTTT.

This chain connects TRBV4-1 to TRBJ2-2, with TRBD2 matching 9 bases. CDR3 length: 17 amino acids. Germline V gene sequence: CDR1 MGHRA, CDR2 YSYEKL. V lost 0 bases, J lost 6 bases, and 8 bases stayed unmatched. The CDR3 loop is CASSQEARLAGPGELFF. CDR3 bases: TGCGCCAGCAGCCAAGAAGCGCGTCTAGCGGGGCCCGGGGAGCTGTTTTTT.

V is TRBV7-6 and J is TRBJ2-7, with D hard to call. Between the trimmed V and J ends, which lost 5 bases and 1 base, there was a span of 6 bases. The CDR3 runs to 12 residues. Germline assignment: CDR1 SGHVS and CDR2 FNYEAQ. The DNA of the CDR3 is TGTGCCAGCAGCCCAGGATCCTACGAGCAGTACTTC. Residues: CASSPGSYEQYF.

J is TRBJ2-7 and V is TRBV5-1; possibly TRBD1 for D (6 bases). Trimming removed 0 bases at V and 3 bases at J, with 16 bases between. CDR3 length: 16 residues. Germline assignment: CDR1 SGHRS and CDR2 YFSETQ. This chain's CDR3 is CASSLEQGIRGYEQYF. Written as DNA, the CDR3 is TGCGCCAGCAGCTTGGAACAGGGTATAAGGGGCTACGAGCAGTACTTC. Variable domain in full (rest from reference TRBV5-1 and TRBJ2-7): KAGVTQTPRYLIKTRGQQVTLSCSPISGHRSVSWYQQTPGQGLQFLFEYFSETQRNKGNFPGRFSGRQFSNSRSEMNVSTLELGDSALYLCASSLEQGIRGYEQYFGPGTRLTVT.